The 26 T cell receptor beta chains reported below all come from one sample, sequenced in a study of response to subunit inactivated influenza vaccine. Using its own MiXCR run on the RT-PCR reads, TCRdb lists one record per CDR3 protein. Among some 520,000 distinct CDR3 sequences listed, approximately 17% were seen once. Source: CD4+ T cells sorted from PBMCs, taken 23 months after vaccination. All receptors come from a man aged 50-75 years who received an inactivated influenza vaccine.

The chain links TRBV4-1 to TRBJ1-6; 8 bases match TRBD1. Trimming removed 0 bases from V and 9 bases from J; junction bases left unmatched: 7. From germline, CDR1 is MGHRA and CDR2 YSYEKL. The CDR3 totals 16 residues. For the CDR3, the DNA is TGCGCCAGCAGCCAAGAAGGCAGGGGGCGCCGTTCACCCCTCCACTTT. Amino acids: CASSQEGRGRRSPLHF.

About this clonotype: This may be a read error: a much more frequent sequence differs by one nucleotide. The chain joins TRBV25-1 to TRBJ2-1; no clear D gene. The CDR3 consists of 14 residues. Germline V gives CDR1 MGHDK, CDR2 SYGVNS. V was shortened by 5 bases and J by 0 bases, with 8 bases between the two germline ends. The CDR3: CASSYAYSYNEQFF. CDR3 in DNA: TGTGCCAGCAGTTACGCATACTCCTACAATGAGCAGTTCTTC.

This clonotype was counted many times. The CDR3 region is CASGNRYGYTF. The CDR3 DNA sequence: TGTGCCAGCGGGAACCGCTATGGCTACACCTTC. The chain carries TRBV12-3 or TRBV12-4 and TRBJ1-2; unclear D gene. V was shortened by 8 bases and J by 4 bases, with 8 bases between the two germline ends. The CDR3 contains 11 residues.

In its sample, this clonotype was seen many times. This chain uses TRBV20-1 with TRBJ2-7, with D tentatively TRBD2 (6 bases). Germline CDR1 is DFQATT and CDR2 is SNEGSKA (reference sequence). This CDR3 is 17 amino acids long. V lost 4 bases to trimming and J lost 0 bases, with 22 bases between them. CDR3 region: CSAKVAYFGSDSYEQYF. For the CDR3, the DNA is TGCAGTGCTAAGGTTGCTTATTTCGGGAGTGACTCCTACGAGCAGTACTTC.

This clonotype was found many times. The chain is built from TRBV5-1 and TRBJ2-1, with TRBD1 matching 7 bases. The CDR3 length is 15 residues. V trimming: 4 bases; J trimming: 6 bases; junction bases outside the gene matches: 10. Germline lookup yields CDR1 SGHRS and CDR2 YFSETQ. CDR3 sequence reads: CASSPRTGAANEQFF. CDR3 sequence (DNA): TGCGCCAGCAGCCCCCGGACAGGTGCGGCCAATGAGCAGTTCTTC.

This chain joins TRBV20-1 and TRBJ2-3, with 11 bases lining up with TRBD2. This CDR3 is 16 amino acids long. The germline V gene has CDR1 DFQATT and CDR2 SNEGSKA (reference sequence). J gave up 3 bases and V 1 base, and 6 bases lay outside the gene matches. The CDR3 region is CSARATSGMWTDTQYF. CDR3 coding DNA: TGCAGTGCTAGAGCGACTAGCGGGATGTGGACAGATACGCAGTATTTT.

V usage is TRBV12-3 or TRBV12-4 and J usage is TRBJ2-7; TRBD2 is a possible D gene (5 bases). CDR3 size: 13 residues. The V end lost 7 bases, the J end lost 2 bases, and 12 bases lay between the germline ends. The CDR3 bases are TGTGCCAGCACCTCTACGGGAACCTACGAGCAGTACTTC. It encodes CASTSTGTYEQYF.

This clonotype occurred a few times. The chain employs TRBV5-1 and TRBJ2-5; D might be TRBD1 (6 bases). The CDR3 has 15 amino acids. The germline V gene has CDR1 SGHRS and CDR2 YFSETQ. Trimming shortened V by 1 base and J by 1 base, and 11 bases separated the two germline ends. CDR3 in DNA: TGCGCCAGCAGCTTGCAAGGACAGAGCCAAGAGACCCAGTACTTC. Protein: CASSLQGQSQETQYF.

The CDR3 here is CSASLAGVSDTQYF. The CDR3 DNA reads as TGCAGTGCATCCCTAGCGGGAGTTTCAGATACGCAGTATTTT. V is TRBV20-1 and J is TRBJ2-3, with 10 nucleotides matching TRBD2. Unmatched junction bases numbered 7, after V lost 6 bases and J lost 4 bases. The CDR3 extends over 14 amino acids. Germline-derived CDR1 and CDR2 are DFQATT and SNEGSKA (reference sequence).

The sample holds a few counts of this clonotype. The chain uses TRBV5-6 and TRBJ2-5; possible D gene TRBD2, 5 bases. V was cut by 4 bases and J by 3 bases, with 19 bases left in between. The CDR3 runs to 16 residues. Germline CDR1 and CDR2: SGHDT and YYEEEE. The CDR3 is CASSPRLPTRKETQYF. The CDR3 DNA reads TGTGCCAGCAGCCCCCGCCTCCCAACTAGAAAAGAGACCCAGTACTTC. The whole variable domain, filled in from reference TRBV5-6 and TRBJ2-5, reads DAGVTQSPTHLIKTRGQQVTLRCSPKSGHDTVSWYQQALGQGPQFIFQYYEEEERQRGNFPDRFSGHQFPNYSSELNVNALLLGDSALYLCASSPRLPTRKETQYFGPGTRLLVL.

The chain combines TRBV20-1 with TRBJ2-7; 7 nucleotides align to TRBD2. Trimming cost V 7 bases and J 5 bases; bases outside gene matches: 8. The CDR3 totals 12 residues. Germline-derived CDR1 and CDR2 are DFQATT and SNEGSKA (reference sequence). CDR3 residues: CSVSSGKDEQYF. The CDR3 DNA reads TGCAGTGTATCCAGCGGGAAGGACGAGCAGTACTTC.

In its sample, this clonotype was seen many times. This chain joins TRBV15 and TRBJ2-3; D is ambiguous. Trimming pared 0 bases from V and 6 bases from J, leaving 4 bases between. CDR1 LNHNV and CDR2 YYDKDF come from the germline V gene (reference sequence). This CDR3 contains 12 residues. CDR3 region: CATSRDLDTQYF. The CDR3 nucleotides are TGTGCCACCAGCAGAGATTTGGATACGCAGTATTTT.

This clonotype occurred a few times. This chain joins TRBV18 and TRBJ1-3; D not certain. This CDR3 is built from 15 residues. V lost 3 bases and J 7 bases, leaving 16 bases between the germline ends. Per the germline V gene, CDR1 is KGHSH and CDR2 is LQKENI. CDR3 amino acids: CASSPNSGTKNTIYF. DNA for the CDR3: TGTGCCAGCTCACCTAACAGCGGTACTAAGAACACCATATATTTT.

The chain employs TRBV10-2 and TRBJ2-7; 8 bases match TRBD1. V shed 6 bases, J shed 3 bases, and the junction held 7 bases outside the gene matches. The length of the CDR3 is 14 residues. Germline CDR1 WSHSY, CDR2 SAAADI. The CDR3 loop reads CASRRDRYDYEQYF. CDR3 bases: TGCGCCAGCAGACGGGACAGGTATGACTACGAGCAGTACTTC.

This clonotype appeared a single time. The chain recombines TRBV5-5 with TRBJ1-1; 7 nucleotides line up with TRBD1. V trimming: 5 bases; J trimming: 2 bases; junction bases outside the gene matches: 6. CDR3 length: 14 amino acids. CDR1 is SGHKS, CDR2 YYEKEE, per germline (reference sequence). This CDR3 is CASRPGQENTEAFF. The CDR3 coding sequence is TGTGCCAGCAGACCAGGACAGGAAAACACTGAAGCTTTCTTT.

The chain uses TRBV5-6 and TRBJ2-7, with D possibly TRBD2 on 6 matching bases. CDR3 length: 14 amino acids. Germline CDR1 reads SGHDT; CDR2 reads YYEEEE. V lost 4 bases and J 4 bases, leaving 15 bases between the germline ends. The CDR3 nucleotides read TGTGCCAGCAGCCAGCCGGGAGTTTCGTACGAGCAGTACTTC. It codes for CASSQPGVSYEQYF.

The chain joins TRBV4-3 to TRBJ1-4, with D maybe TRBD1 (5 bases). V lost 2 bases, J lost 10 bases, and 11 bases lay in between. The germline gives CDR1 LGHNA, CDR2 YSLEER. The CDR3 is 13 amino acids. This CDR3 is CASSQIRGAKLFF. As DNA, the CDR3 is TGCGCCAGCAGCCAAATACGGGGCGCAAAACTGTTTTTT.

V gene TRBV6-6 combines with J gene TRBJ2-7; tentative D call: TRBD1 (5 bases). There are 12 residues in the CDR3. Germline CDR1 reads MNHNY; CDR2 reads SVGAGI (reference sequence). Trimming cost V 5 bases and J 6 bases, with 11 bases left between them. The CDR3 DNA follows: TGTGCCAGCAGTCCGCAGGGTCTCGAGCAGTACTTC. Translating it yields CASSPQGLEQYF.

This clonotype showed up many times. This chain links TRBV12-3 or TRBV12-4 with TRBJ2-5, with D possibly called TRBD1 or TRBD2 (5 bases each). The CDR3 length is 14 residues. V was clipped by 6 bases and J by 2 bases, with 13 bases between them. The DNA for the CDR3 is TGTGCCAGCAGCAAACCGGGGCCTCAAGAGACCCAGTACTTC. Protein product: CASSKPGPQETQYF.

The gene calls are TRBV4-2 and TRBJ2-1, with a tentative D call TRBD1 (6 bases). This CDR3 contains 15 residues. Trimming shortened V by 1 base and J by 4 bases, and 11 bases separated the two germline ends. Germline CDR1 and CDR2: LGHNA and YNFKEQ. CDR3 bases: TGTGCCAGCAGCCAAGGGGGGACATATTACAATGAGCAGTTCTTC. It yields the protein CASSQGGTYYNEQFF.

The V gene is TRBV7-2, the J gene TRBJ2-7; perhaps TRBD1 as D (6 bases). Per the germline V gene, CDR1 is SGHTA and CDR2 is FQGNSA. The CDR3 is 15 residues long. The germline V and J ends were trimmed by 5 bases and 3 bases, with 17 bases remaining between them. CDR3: CASSQTRGPYYEQYF. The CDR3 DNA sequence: TGTGCCAGCAGCCAGACCAGGGGACCATACTACGAGCAGTACTTC.

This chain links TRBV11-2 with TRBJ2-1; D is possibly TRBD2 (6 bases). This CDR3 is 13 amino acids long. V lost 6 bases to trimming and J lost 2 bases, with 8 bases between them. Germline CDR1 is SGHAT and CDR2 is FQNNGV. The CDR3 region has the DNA TGTGCCAGCAGGGGCGGGGCCTACAATGAGCAGTTCTTC. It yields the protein CASRGGAYNEQFF.

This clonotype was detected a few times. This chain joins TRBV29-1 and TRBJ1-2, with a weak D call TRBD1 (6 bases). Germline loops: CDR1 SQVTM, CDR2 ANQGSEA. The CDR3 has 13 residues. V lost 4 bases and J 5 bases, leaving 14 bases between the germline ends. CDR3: CSVGAQQGYGYTF. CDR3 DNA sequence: TGCAGCGTTGGGGCCCAACAGGGTTATGGCTACACCTTC.

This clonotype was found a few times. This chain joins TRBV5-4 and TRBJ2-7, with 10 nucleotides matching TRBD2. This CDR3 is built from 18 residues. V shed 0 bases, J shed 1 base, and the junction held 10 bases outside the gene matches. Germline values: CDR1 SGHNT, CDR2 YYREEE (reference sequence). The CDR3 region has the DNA TGTGCCAGCAGCTTGGTTACTAGCGGGAACACCGGGTCCTACGAGCAGTACTTC. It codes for CASSLVTSGNTGSYEQYF.

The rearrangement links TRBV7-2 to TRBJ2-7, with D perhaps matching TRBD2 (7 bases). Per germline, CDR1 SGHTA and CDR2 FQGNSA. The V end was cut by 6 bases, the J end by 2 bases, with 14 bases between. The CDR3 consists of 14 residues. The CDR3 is CASREGGAPYEQYF. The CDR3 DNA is TGTGCCAGCAGGGAGGGGGGGGCCCCCTACGAGCAGTACTTC. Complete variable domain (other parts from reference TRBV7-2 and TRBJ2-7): GAGVSQSPSNKVTEKGKDVELRCDPISGHTALYWYRQSLGQGLEFLIYFQGNSAPDKSGLPSDRFSAERTGGSVSTLTIQRTQQEDSAVYLCASREGGAPYEQYFGPGTRLTVT.

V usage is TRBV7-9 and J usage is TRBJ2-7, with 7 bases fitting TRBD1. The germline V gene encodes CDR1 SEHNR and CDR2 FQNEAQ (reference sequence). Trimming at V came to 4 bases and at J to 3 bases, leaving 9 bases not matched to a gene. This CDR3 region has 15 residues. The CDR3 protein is CASSSDRERSYEQYF. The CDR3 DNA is TGTGCCAGCAGCTCCGACAGGGAGCGGAGCTACGAGCAGTACTTC.